The 16 T cell receptor beta chains listed next were all sequenced from one sample in a study of T-cell reconstitution after alpha-beta-depleted transplantation in children. This sample's TCRbeta library carried unique molecular identifier barcodes. TCRdb re-analysed the PCR reads in MiXCR, keeping a single row per CDR3 protein. In the table there are about half a million distinct CDR3 sequences, approximately 12% of which are singletons. The material was PBMCs from the stem cell graft donor, obtained from the stem cell graft. The receptors were gathered from a human donor who donated a stem cell graft to a child with combined immunodeficiency.

This clonotype came up many times. Here the CDR3 DNA reads TGTGCCAGCAGTTTACTCCAGGGGGGATCCCAGTACTTC. Its protein product is CASSLLQGGSQYF. This rearrangement joins TRBV12-3 or TRBV12-4 to TRBJ2-5; D may be TRBD1 (7 bases). The V end was cut by 2 bases, the J end by 9 bases, with 13 bases between. The CDR3 has 13 residues.

This clonotype was observed at least ten times. V usage is TRBV9 and J usage is TRBJ2-2; D gene ambiguous. The germline CDR1 and CDR2 sequences are SGDLS and YYNGEE. The CDR3 is 12 amino acids. V lost 4 bases and J lost 5, with 6 bases in between. The CDR3 nucleotides read TGTGCCAGCAGCCAAGCTACCGGGGAGCTGTTTTTT. This translates into CASSQATGELFF. The full variable domain, with the rest looked up from reference TRBV9 and TRBJ2-2, is DSGVTQTPKHLITATGQRVTLRCSPRSGDLSVYWYQQSLDQGLQFLIQYYNGEERAKGNILERFSAQQFPDLHSELNLSSLELGDSALYFCASSQATGELFFGEGSRLTVL.

This clonotype is a singleton in its sample. V is TRBV27 and J is TRBJ2-2; D unclear. The CDR3 has 16 amino acids. From germline, CDR1 is MNHEY and CDR2 SMNVEV (reference sequence). V lost 5 bases to trimming and J lost 0 bases, with 13 bases between them. The CDR3 sequence is CASSGPYLSNTGELFF. CDR3 coding DNA: TGTGCCAGCAGTGGCCCCTACCTTTCGAACACCGGGGAGCTGTTTTTT.

There are a few counts of this clonotype. The chain recombines TRBV10-3 with TRBJ2-7; 7 nucleotides align to TRBD1. This CDR3 region has 17 residues. Germline CDR1 and CDR2: ENHRY and SYGVKD. V was pared by 1 base and J by 1 base, with 10 bases of the junction left unmatched. Here the CDR3 DNA reads TGTGCCATCAGTGAGTTAAGGCGACAGGGAGTTTCCTACGAGCAGTACTTC. This codes for CAISELRRQGVSYEQYF.

This clonotype has only a few counts. DNA for the CDR3: TGTGCCAGCAGCCCCCGAATGGAAATGCAGCCCCAGCATTTT. As protein: CASSPRMEMQPQHF. V is TRBV12-3 or TRBV12-4 and J is TRBJ1-5, with D uncertain. V was shortened by 6 bases and J by 7 bases, with 16 bases between the two germline ends. CDR3 length: 14 residues.

This clonotype was counted only a few times. The chain has TRBV5-1 and TRBJ2-3; D uncertain. CDR1 is SGHRS, CDR2 YFSETQ, per germline. The V gene lost 0 bases and the J gene lost 5 bases, with 10 bases spanning the gap. The CDR3 length is 14 residues. The CDR3 protein is CASSLESAGDTQYF. CDR3 DNA: TGCGCCAGCAGCTTGGAGTCCGCAGGAGATACGCAGTATTTT.

This clonotype was detected ten times or more. This chain uses TRBV12-3 or TRBV12-4 with TRBJ2-5; 7 nucleotides agree with TRBD2. The CDR3 has 14 amino acids. The V gene end was trimmed by 0 bases and the J gene end by 2 bases; junction bases not matched to a gene: 0. The CDR3 protein is CASSLAGGQETQYF. The CDR3 DNA reads as TGTGCCAGCAGTTTAGCGGGGGGGCAAGAGACCCAGTACTTC.

For the CDR3, the DNA is TGTGCCAGCAGTGAGGAGATCTACAATGAGCAGTTCTTC. This codes for CASSEEIYNEQFF. This sequence joins TRBV2 and TRBJ2-1, with no clear D. This CDR3 is 13 amino acids long. Trimming stripped 3 bases from V and 3 bases from J, with 6 bases between. CDR1 is SNHLY, CDR2 FYNNEI, per germline.

This clonotype appeared many times. The V call is TRBV5-1, the J call TRBJ2-1; tentatively, D is TRBD1 or TRBD2 (5 bases each). The CDR3 extends over 14 amino acids. The V end was cut by 3 bases, the J end by 5 bases, with 12 bases between. Germline V gene data show CDR1 as SGHRS and CDR2 as YFSETQ. The CDR3 reads CASSWAGADNEQFF. The CDR3 DNA reads TGCGCCAGCAGCTGGGCCGGGGCCGACAATGAGCAGTTCTTC.

The chain joins TRBV29-1 to TRBJ1-1, with 7 nucleotides matching TRBD1. Looked up from germline, CDR1 is SQVTM and CDR2 is ANQGSEA. The CDR3 extends over 13 amino acids. V lost 3 bases, J lost 5 bases, and 6 bases stayed unmatched. The CDR3 sequence: CSVDDHRGTEAFF. CDR3 nucleotides: TGCAGCGTTGATGACCACAGGGGAACTGAAGCTTTCTTT.

The chain employs TRBV29-1 and TRBJ2-7; 9 bases are shared with TRBD1. The CDR3 covers 15 residues. Germline V lookup: CDR1 SQVTM, CDR2 ANQGSEA. Trimming removed 0 bases from V and 2 bases from J; junction bases left unmatched: 5. The CDR3 coding sequence is TGCAGCGTTGAAGATCATAGGACAGGGGCCTACGAGCAGTACTTC. This gives the protein CSVEDHRTGAYEQYF.

This clonotype was recorded at least ten times. The chain carries TRBV9 and TRBJ2-1; no reliable D call. Trimming pared 4 bases from V and 7 bases from J, leaving 9 bases between. The CDR3 has 12 residues. Germline V CDR1 and CDR2: SGDLS, YYNGEE. CDR3 amino acids: CASSLGANEQFF. CDR3 coding DNA: TGTGCCAGCAGCTTAGGAGCGAATGAGCAGTTCTTC.

This clonotype was detected many times. The chain has TRBV15 and TRBJ2-2, with D hard to call. The CDR3 is 14 amino acids. The germline V gene has CDR1 LNHNV and CDR2 YYDKDF (reference sequence). Trimming took off 4 bases at V and 5 bases at J, with 11 bases between the two ends. CDR3 nucleotide sequence: TGTGCCACCAGCACACCCGGCTCGACCGGGGAGCTGTTTTTT. Its protein is CATSTPGSTGELFF.

This clonotype appeared many times. J is TRBJ2-7 and V is TRBV12-3 or TRBV12-4; D is undetermined. CDR3 length: 12 amino acids. V lost 6 bases and J lost 4, with 10 bases in between. In DNA, the CDR3 is TGTGCCAGCAGCTCTCATGTGTACGAGCAGTACTTC. It is translated as CASSSHVYEQYF.

The CDR3 loop reads CASSHGSSPLHF. In nucleotides, the CDR3 is TGTGCCAGCAGCCACGGGAGTTCACCCCTCCACTTT. This chain links TRBV3-1 with TRBJ1-6; D gene unclear. Germline V gene lookup returns CDR1 LGHDT and CDR2 YNNKEL (reference sequence). This CDR3 is 12 amino acids long. The V and J ends lost 3 bases and 9 bases respectively, with 6 bases between them.

The genes are TRBV19 and TRBJ1-2; D may be TRBD1 (6 bases). CDR1 is LNHDA, CDR2 SQIVND, per germline (reference sequence). V was clipped by 3 bases and J by 3 bases, with 11 bases between them. The CDR3 is 14 amino acids. In DNA, the CDR3 is TGTGCCAGTAGTATTAGGACAGCTGACTATGGCTACACCTTC. It codes for CASSIRTADYGYTF.